One T cell receptor (beta chain) is described in this entry. This study enrolled people aged roughly 18 to 100 from around 25 US geographic areas. Membership in each cohort depended on participant-reported clinical history. Germline V lookup: CDR1 SNHLY, CDR2 FYNNEI. This CDR3 spans 10 amino acids. The V end lost 7 bases, the J end lost 9 bases, and 7 bases lay between the germline ends. These data come from a study of blood T cell repertoires in COVID-19. Study-level background: The United States, Italy and Spain provided the acute and convalescent COVID-19 samples. The analysed material was cDNA or gDNA that came from T cells, B-cell-depleted T cells, or PBMCs.

TCRdb's table, derived via immunoSEQ multiplex PCR, lists solely in-frame clones and lacks some. The repertoire holds hundreds of thousands of clones, with under 90% as singletons. The V call is TRBV2, the J call TRBJ2-1, with D unresolved. The receptor was isolated from a woman aged 25 to 45 with acute COVID-19. Sequencing input: PBMCs or T cells enriched from blood (not recorded which). The DNA for the CDR3 is TGTGCCAGCAAGTTGAGTGAGCAGTTCTTC. Translated, it gives CASKLSEQFF.